This T cell receptor (beta chain) was captured by sequencing in a study of cytomegalovirus exposure and HLA in healthy donors. Study observations and caveats: Some V segments could not be told apart, so they were left out, TRBV6-2 and TRBV6-3 among them.

Worth noting for this clone: As yet, its antigen is unknown.

13 Jbeta primers and 60 Vbeta primers were used for the PCR. Only in-frame clones appear in the TCRdb table, and some are missing; sequencing was by immunoSEQ multiplex PCR. This table holds about 88,000 clones. Donors showed nominal health when sampled, although they likely had unrecorded immune exposures. Losses at the gene ends were 1 base for V and 0 bases for J; bases not matched to a gene: 6. This CDR3 is 16 amino acids long. Germline assignment: CDR1 MGHRA and CDR2 YSYEKL. The chain employs TRBV4-1 and TRBJ2-7; TRBD2 aligns across 7 bases. This TCR was recovered from a girl aged 10-17 years in good health and CMV-seropositive. Input material: PBMCs. The CDR3 DNA follows: TGCGCCAGCAGCCAAGTGGCTAGCGGAATCTCCTACGAGCAGTACTTC. Its protein product is CASSQVASGISYEQYF.